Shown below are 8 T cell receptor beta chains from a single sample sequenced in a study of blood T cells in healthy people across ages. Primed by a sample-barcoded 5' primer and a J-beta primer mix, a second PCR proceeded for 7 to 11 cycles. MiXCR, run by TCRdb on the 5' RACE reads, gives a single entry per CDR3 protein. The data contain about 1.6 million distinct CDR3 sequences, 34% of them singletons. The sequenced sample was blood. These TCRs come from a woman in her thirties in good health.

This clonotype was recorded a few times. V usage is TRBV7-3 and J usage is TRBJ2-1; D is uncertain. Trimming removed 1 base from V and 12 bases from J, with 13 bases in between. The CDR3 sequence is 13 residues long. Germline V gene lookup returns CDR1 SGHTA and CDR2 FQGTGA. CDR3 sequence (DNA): TGTGCCAGCAGCTTAAATTCGGCTTCAAGGCAGTTCTTC. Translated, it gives CASSLNSASRQFF.

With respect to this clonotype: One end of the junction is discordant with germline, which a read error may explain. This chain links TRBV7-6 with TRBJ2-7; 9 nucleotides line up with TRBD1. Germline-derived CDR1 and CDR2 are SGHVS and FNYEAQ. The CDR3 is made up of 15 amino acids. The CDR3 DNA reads TGTGCCAGCAGCTTAGTGGGACAGGGATCCTACGGGCAGTACTTC. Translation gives CASSLVGQGSYGQYF.

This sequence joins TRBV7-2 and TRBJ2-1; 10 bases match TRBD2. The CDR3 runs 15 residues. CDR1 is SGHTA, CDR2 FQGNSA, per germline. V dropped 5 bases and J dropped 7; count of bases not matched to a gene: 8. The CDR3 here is CASSLSGRARNEQFF. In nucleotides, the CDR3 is TGTGCCAGCAGCCTAAGCGGGAGGGCCAGGAATGAGCAGTTCTTC.

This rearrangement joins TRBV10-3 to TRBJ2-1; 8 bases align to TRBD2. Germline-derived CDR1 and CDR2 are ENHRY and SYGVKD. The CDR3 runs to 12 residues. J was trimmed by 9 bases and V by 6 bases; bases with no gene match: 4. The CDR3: CAIRGSGSEQFF. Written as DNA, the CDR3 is TGTGCCATCAGGGGAAGCGGGAGTGAGCAGTTCTTC.

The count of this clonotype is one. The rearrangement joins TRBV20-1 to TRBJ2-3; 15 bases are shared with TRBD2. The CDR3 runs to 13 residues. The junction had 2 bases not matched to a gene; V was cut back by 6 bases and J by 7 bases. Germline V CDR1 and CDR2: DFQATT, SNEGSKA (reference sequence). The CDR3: CSAGLAGGYTQYF. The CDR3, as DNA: TGCAGTGCCGGACTAGCGGGAGGGTATACGCAGTATTTT.

In DNA, the CDR3 is TGTGCCAGCACGACACCCCGGGGCAGCTATGGCTACACCTTC. Amino acids: CASTTPRGSYGYTF. The rearrangement joins TRBV6-5 to TRBJ1-2, with D tentatively TRBD1 (5 bases). This CDR3 is 14 amino acids long. Per the germline V gene, CDR1 is MNHEY and CDR2 is SVGAGI. The V gene lost 7 bases and the J gene lost 4 bases, with 16 bases spanning the gap.

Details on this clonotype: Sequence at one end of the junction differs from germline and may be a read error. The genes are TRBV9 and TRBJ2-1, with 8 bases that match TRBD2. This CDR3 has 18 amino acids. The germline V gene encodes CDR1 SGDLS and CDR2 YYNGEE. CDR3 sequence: CASSAPPSPGGANNEQFF. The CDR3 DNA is TGTGCAAGCAGCGCACCCCCCTCTCCGGGAGGGGCCAACAATGAGCAGTTCTTC.

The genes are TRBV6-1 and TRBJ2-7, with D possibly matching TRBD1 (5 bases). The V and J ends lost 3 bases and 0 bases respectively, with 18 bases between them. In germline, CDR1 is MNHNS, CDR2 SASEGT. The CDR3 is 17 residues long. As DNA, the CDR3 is TGTGCCAGCAGTGACCTGTCAGGACAAAAAGCCTCCTACGAGCAGTACTTC. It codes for CASSDLSGQKASYEQYF.